This is a list of T cell receptor beta chains from one sample in a study of cytomegalovirus exposure and HLA in healthy donors. Assay used: immunoSEQ multiplex PCR; TCRdb lists only in-frame clones, some missing. The listing records 150,000 to 250,000 clones. The sequenced sample consisted of PBMCs. The origin of the receptors is a boy between 10 and 17 years old in good health and CMV-seronegative. Each CDR3 is given with its conserved first and last residue. The order of the fields is CDR3 length, J gene, D gene, V gene, CDR3 protein, CDR3 DNA. The D gene is left open where the match is weak.

14 TRBJ1-4 TRBD1 TRBV5-1 CASSPGGEAEKLFF TGCGCCAGCAGTCCAGGGGGAGAGGCTGAAAAACTGTTTTTT
15 TRBJ1-2 . TRBV28 CASSSGRHGDYGYTF TGTGCCAGCAGCTCGGGGAGACACGGTGACTATGGCTACACCTTC
15 TRBJ1-5 TRBD1 TRBV19 CASSSRQGSNQPQHF TGTGCCAGTAGTTCCCGACAGGGGAGCAATCAGCCCCAGCATTTT
15 TRBJ1-1 . TRBV30 CAWSPWIGENTEAFF TGTGCCTGGAGCCCTTGGATCGGGGAAAACACTGAAGCTTTCTTT
13 TRBJ1-5 . TRBV2 CASSVRGNQPQHF TGTGCCAGCAGCGTCCGGGGGAATCAGCCCCAGCATTTT
13 TRBJ1-1 . TRBV27 CASSFQGPLEAFF TGTGCCAGCAGTTTCCAGGGGCCGCTAGAAGCTTTCTTT
17 TRBJ2-1 . TRBV4-1 CASSQDRLWTEINEQFF TGCGCCAGCAGCCAAGATCGGCTATGGACAGAAATCAATGAGCAGTTCTTC
15 TRBJ2-3 . TRBV10-2 CASSRLEASTDTQYF TGCGCCAGCTCTCGGCTCGAGGCTAGCACAGATACGCAGTATTTT
14 TRBJ2-5 TRBD2 TRBV5-4 CASSPGGIQETQYF TGTGCCAGCAGCCCGGGGGGGATCCAAGAGACCCAGTACTTC
13 TRBJ1-2 TRBD1 TRBV11-2 CASSSPGQVVYTF TGTGCCAGCAGCTCCCCGGGACAGGTGGTCTACACCTTC
14 TRBJ1-5 TRBD1 TRBV2 CASSPDRDDQPQHF TGTGCCAGCAGTCCCGACAGGGATGATCAGCCCCAGCATTTT
16 TRBJ1-1 . TRBV5-4 CASSPPAGQLNTEAFF TGTGCCAGCAGCCCCCCCGCGGGGCAGTTGAACACTGAAGCTTTCTTT
15 TRBJ1-1 . TRBV4-1 CASSPPAGGNTEAFF TGCGCCAGCAGCCCCCCAGCGGGGGGGAACACTGAAGCTTTCTTT
19 TRBJ2-1 TRBD2 TRBV11-2 CASSLGLAGGKSSYNEQFF TGTGCCAGCAGCTTAGGACTAGCGGGGGGCAAAAGCTCCTACAATGAGCAGTTCTTC
15 TRBJ1-3 . TRBV19 CASSFAAYSGNTIYF TGTGCCAGTAGTTTCGCGGCATACTCTGGAAACACCATATATTTT
14 TRBJ2-5 TRBD2 TRBV6-1 CASSPGTSGETQYF TGTGCCAGCAGTCCCGGGACTAGCGGGGAGACCCAGTACTTC
15 TRBJ1-3 . TRBV5-1 CASSSSGDSGNTIYF TGCGCCAGCAGCTCCTCGGGGGACTCTGGAAACACCATATATTTT
14 TRBJ1-5 . TRBV7-8 CASSTGGSNQPQHF TGTGCCAGCAGCACCGGGGGGAGCAATCAGCCCCAGCATTTT
14 TRBJ2-7 . TRBV5-1 CASSQTGVAYEQYF TGCGCCAGCAGCCAGACGGGTGTCGCCTACGAGCAGTACTTC
15 TRBJ1-4 . TRBV4-1 CASSQDSATNEKLFF TGCGCCAGCAGCCAAGACAGTGCAACTAATGAAAAACTGTTTTTT
16 TRBJ1-1 . TRBV7-9 CASSSPAGNVPTEAFF TGTGCCAGCAGCTCACCGGCAGGGAATGTCCCTACTGAAGCTTTCTTT
14 TRBJ1-3 . TRBV7-8 CASSFDNIGNTIYF TGTGCCAGCAGCTTCGACAATATTGGGAACACCATATATTTT
14 TRBJ1-1 TRBD1 TRBV6-5 CASSGQGTNTEAFF TGTGCCAGCAGTGGACAGGGGACGAACACTGAAGCTTTCTTT
18 TRBJ2-2 TRBD1 TRBV18 CASSPRIRAGQGAGELFF TGTGCCAGCTCACCGCGTATACGCGCGGGACAGGGGGCCGGGGAGCTGTTTTTT
15 TRBJ2-7 TRBD1 TRBV7-2 CASSSTGTGGREQYF TGTGCCAGCAGCTCGACCGGGACAGGGGGCCGGGAGCAGTACTTC
14 TRBJ2-3 TRBD1 TRBV19 CASTTRGPTDTQYF TGTGCCAGTACCACCAGGGGGCCGACAGATACGCAGTATTTT
15 TRBJ1-5 . TRBV18 CASSPTGAGNQPQHF TGTGCCAGCTCCCCCACTGGGGCGGGAAATCAGCCCCAGCATTTT
19 TRBJ1-5 TRBD1 TRBV2 CASSTHRDRGLRGNQPQHF TGTGCCAGCAGTACCCACCGGGACAGGGGGCTTAGGGGCAATCAGCCCCAGCATTTT
14 TRBJ1-4 TRBD1 TRBV19 CASSIGQGGEKLFF TGTGCCAGTAGTATTGGCCAGGGGGGCGAAAAACTGTTTTTT
12 TRBJ2-1 . TRBV7-2 CASSATRNEQFF TGTGCCAGCAGCGCGACTCGCAATGAGCAGTTCTTC
17 TRBJ2-2 TRBD2 TRBV30 CAWSGPMAGGWTGELFF TGTGCCTGGAGTGGCCCCATGGCGGGGGGTTGGACCGGGGAGCTGTTTTTT
15 TRBJ2-1 . TRBV5-8 CASTSFRQGSYEQFF TGTGCCAGCACCTCTTTCCGGCAGGGGAGCTATGAGCAGTTCTTC
12 TRBJ2-7 . TRBV5-1 CASSSQGMEQYF TGCGCCAGCAGCTCACAGGGTATGGAGCAGTACTTC
16 TRBJ2-7 . TRBV11-2 CASSLVSVYRSYEQYF TGTGCCAGCAGCTTAGTTTCAGTTTACCGGAGCTACGAGCAGTACTTC
16 TRBJ2-3 TRBD2 TRBV7-2 CASSLGGGGAADTQYF TGTGCCAGCAGCTTAGGTGGCGGGGGGGCCGCAGATACGCAGTATTTT
13 TRBJ2-1 . TRBV6-1 CASSDDKRNEQFF TGTGCCAGCAGTGATGATAAGCGCAATGAGCAGTTCTTC
17 TRBJ2-3 TRBD1 TRBV27 CASSSPYRDRDSDTQYF TGTGCCAGCAGTTCCCCCTACCGGGACAGGGACTCAGATACGCAGTATTTT
14 TRBJ1-5 . TRBV2 CASRAQGDRQPQHF TGTGCCAGCAGGGCGCAAGGGGATCGGCAGCCCCAGCATTTT
15 TRBJ1-3 TRBD1 TRBV28 CASTTQGVWGNTIYF TGTGCCAGCACGACCCAGGGGGTCTGGGGAAACACCATATATTTT
12 TRBJ1-3 . TRBV28 CASSGAGYTIYF TGTGCCAGCAGTGGGGCCGGCTACACCATATATTTT
15 TRBJ2-2 . TRBV7-3 CASSQGTYGTGELFF TGTGCCAGCAGCCAAGGGACTTATGGCACCGGGGAGCTGTTTTTT
14 TRBJ2-7 . TRBV9 CASSATVASNEQYF TGTGCCAGCAGCGCCACTGTGGCTAGCAACGAGCAGTACTTC
14 TRBJ2-5 TRBD2 TRBV7-2 CASSTYLAGETQYF TGTGCCAGCAGCACCTATCTAGCGGGGGAGACCCAGTACTTC
16 TRBJ2-6 TRBD1 TRBV7-9 CASERIQGAGANVLTF TGTGCCAGCGAGAGGATACAGGGGGCTGGGGCCAACGTCCTGACTTTC
14 TRBJ2-2 . TRBV6-5 CASRMNSNTGELFF TGTGCCAGCAGAATGAACTCCAACACCGGGGAGCTGTTTTTT
15 TRBJ1-3 . TRBV19 CASSTVGGSGNTIYF TGTGCCAGTAGTACCGTGGGAGGTTCTGGAAACACCATATATTTT
14 TRBJ2-3 TRBD1 TRBV30 CAWRGTGSSDTQYF TGTGCCTGGAGGGGGACAGGGAGCTCAGATACGCAGTATTTT
13 TRBJ2-7 TRBD1 TRBV5-4 CASGRQGAYEQYF TGTGCCAGCGGAAGACAGGGGGCGTACGAGCAGTACTTC
15 TRBJ2-7 TRBD1 TRBV7-6 CASSLGRTGSYEQYF TGTGCCAGCAGCTTAGGACGGACAGGGTCCTACGAGCAGTACTTC
15 TRBJ1-1 . TRBV4-1 CASSQEGAGPTEAFF TGCGCCAGCAGCCAAGAAGGGGCAGGGCCAACTGAAGCTTTCTTT
15 TRBJ1-2 . TRBV11-1 CASSLSDTHNYGYTF TGTGCCAGCAGCTTATCCGACACCCATAACTATGGCTACACCTTC
12 TRBJ1-1 . TRBV2 CAGGQMNTEAFF TGTGCCGGGGGACAAATGAACACTGAAGCTTTCTTT
13 TRBJ2-7 TRBD2 TRBV6-5 CATRLAGLNEQYF TGTGCCACAAGACTAGCGGGGCTCAACGAGCAGTACTTC
14 TRBJ1-5 TRBD1 TRBV19 CASSIIGQDQPQHF TGTGCCAGTAGTATAATCGGACAGGATCAGCCCCAGCATTTT
12 TRBJ1-2 TRBD1 TRBV5-1 CASSSRQGAYTF TGCGCCAGCAGCAGCCGACAGGGCGCCTACACCTTC
13 TRBJ1-4 . TRBV11-2 CASSNRADEKLFF TGTGCCAGCAGTAACAGGGCCGATGAAAAACTGTTTTTT
13 TRBJ2-5 TRBD1 TRBV2 CASIGQGTETQYF TGTGCCAGCATCGGACAGGGGACAGAGACCCAGTACTTC